The rows below give T cell receptor beta chains drawn from one sample of a study of graft-versus-host responses after intestinal transplantation. The method was immunoSEQ multiplex PCR; TCRdb's version includes in-frame clones alone and lacks a portion of them. The sample has approximately 90,000 clones, around 93% seen once. The antigens these receptors bind are not known. This specimen was unstimulated CD8+ T cells sorted from spleen or lymph node cells, taken before intestinal transplant. The source of these receptors is a human donor who received an intestinal transplant. Each CDR3 is given with its conserved first and last residue.

j_call v_call cdr3_aa
TRBJ2-3 TRBV10-2 CASSVTAVAGRSTDTQYF
TRBJ2-7 TRBV10-3 CAISDPDRGVGHYEQYF
TRBJ1-1 TRBV4-3 CASSQDRGMNTEAFF
TRBJ2-7 TRBV4-3 CASSRALALEQYF
TRBJ1-3 TRBV7-2 CASSPGQGWAGNTIYF
TRBJ2-7 TRBV27 CASGLAALEQYF
TRBJ2-2 TRBV27 CASSYLAGNTGELFF
TRBJ2-7 TRBV11-3 CASSLGGQAWGYEQYF
TRBJ2-7 TRBV4-1 CASSPTGGGLSF
TRBJ2-2 TRBV18 CASSRLAGVPGELFF
TRBJ1-2 TRBV29-1 CSPETGANYGYTF
TRBJ2-5 TRBV6-5 CASSYHFRTNQETQYF
TRBJ1-1 TRBV2 CASSEAGTGSTEAFF
TRBJ1-1 TRBV5-4 CASSLAGQGRAEAFF
TRBJ1-5 TRBV6-6 CASSEAGFNQPQHF